Reported below is one T cell receptor (beta chain). Its specificity is not known. The CDR3 has 13 residues. Trimming at V came to 7 bases and at J to 7 bases, leaving 8 bases not matched to a gene. CDR1 is SQVTM, CDR2 ANQGSEA, per germline. This sample is part of a study of T cells in localized non-small cell lung cancer. TCRdb keeps only in-frame clones here, not all; method: immunoSEQ multiplex PCR. In the table there are 70,000 to 90,000 clones, more than 70% of which are singletons. Overall study findings and caveats: Turning up in adjacent lung were a median around 50 of the top 100 tumor clones. There was higher T cell clonality in uninvolved adjacent lung than in tumor, and it was highest there. Prolonged overall survival went with higher T cell density in the blood.

The material was peripheral blood, obtained before any cancer treatment. The TCR comes from an older female donor with stage I lung adenocarcinoma. The rearrangement uses TRBV29-1 and TRBJ1-4; 8 nucleotides line up with TRBD1. CDR3 bases: TGCAGCGCGAGCTGGACAGGGAGTGAAAAACTGTTTTTT. This encodes CSASWTGSEKLFF.